This section outlines one T cell receptor beta chain sequence together with its context. Its antigen remains unidentified. The data were obtained in a study of tumor-infiltrating lymphocytes in primary liver carcinoma. Study as a whole: The patients comprised men and women between the ages of 30 and 69 years. Study observations and caveats: Tumor tissue displayed a significantly greater top-250-clone fraction than blood (p = 0.039).

The template, 450 to 650 ng total RNA, yielded TCR beta cDNA made with a constant-region primer. Construction of TCR beta libraries relied on three successive nested multiplex PCR rounds employing slightly modified ARM-PCR. Use of TRBV1-TRBV30 forward primers with a C-beta reverse primer characterized the first two PCR rounds, which lasted around 9 cycles each. One entry per CDR3 protein, called by TCRdb with MiXCR from the multiplex PCR reads. The sample has some 200,000 distinct CDR3 sequences, about 65% seen once. V was trimmed by 7 bases and J by 5 bases, leaving 18 bases between them. Germline CDR1 SGHAT, CDR2 FQNNGV. CDR3 size: 15 residues. Both blood RNA, taken from unsorted whole blood, and germline DNA were extracted. No treatment had been given to the patients, who were chronically infected with HBV.

The sequenced material came from peripheral blood. The J gene is TRBJ2-1, the V gene TRBV11-2; D might be TRBD2 (6 bases). The receptor's source is a woman aged 55 to 70 with primary liver carcinoma and hepatitis B virus infection. Written as DNA, the CDR3 is TGTGCCAGCATCGTCCCGGGACTCCAAAACAATGAGCAGTTCTTC. It codes for CASIVPGLQNNEQFF.